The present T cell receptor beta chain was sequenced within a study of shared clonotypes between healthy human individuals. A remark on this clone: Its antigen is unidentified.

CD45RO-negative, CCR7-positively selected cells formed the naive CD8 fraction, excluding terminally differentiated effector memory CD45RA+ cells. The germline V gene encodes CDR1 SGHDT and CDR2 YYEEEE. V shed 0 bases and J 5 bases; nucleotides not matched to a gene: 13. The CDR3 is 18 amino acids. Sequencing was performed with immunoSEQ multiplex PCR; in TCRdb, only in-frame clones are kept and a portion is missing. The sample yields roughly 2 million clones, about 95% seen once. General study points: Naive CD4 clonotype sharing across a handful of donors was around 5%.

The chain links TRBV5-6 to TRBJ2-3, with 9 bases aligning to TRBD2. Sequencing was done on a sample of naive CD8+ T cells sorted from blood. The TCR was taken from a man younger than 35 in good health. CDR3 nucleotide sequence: TGTGCCAGCAGCTTGGCCTGGGAAGTAGCGGGAGCCGGAGATACGCAGTATTTT. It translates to CASSLAWEVAGAGDTQYF.